Detailed here is one T cell receptor (beta chain). The antigen is unknown. The data belong to a study of brain T cells in children with intractable seizures. Using immunoSEQ multiplex PCR, the repertoire was profiled, and TCRdb retains in-frame clones only, with some absent. Seen here are about 80,000 clones, around 91% observed once, and the top ten hold roughly 25%. Study results and caveats: Viral specificity was inferred only from CDR3 similarity; HCMV serostatus was unknown.

Surgery cases with the highest brain T cell transcript signatures were chosen for sequencing. Pre-surgery treatment included at least one anti-epileptic drug. Germline assignment: CDR1 LNHDA and CDR2 SQIVND (reference sequence). Trimming shortened V by 4 bases and J by 5 bases, and 17 bases separated the two germline ends. CDR3 size: 15 residues. The receptor comes from a girl aged 2-10 years with Rasmussen encephalitis and intractable seizures. The rearrangement joins TRBV19 to TRBJ2-5; D is uncertain. Sequences were derived from peripheral blood, sampled at surgery. The CDR3 loop is CASSRGLAAGETQYF. CDR3 bases: TGTGCCAGTAGTAGGGGATTGGCGGCAGGTGAGACCCAGTACTTC.